The rows below give T cell receptor beta chains drawn from one sample of a study of control samples from healthy donors and cancer patients. Using immunoSEQ multiplex PCR, the repertoire was profiled, and TCRdb retains in-frame clones only, with some absent. The table lists fewer than 200,000 clones, roughly 88% of them singletons, with 4% to 6% in the top ten. The sample consisted of blood. The receptors come from a woman younger than 45 in good health. Both conserved end residues are part of each CDR3. D genes are given only for firm matches. Clone size is not always given. Where it is, it says once, few, many or a class for expanded clones.

d_call j_call clone_size v_call cdr3_aa cdr3_nt
NA TRBJ1-1 NA TRBV14 CASSPDSGMFPEAFF TGTGCCAGCAGCCCGGACAGCGGGATGTTCCCTGAAGCTTTCTTT
NA TRBJ1-1 NA TRBV6-1 CASSESGGITEAFF TGTGCCAGCAGTGAATCTGGGGGTATCACTGAAGCTTTCTTT
NA TRBJ1-5 NA TRBV30 CAWSGTGRQPQHF TGTGCCTGGAGTGGTACAGGGAGACAGCCCCAGCATTTT
NA TRBJ2-1 NA TRBV6-5 CASTHDPDNEQFF TGTGCCAGCACCCACGACCCCGACAATGAGCAGTTCTTC
NA TRBJ2-7 NA TRBV6-5 CASSYHLSSEQYF TGTGCCAGCAGTTACCACCTCAGCTCCGAGCAGTACTTC
NA TRBJ1-1 NA TRBV6-6 CASSYSMLGIEAFF TGTGCCAGCAGTTACTCGATGTTGGGTATTGAAGCTTTCTTT
NA TRBJ2-7 NA TRBV28 CAHRRPSSSYEQYF TGTGCCCACCGGCGCCCTTCTAGCTCCTACGAGCAGTACTTC
TRBD2 TRBJ2-7 NA TRBV28 CASSFGGDYNSYEQYF TGTGCCAGCAGTTTTGGGGGGGACTACAATTCCTACGAGCAGTACTTC
NA TRBJ1-1 NA TRBV7-9 CASSSAVNTEAFF TGTGCCAGCAGCTCTGCCGTAAACACTGAAGCTTTCTTT
NA TRBJ2-7 NA TRBV11-2 CASSRGTANAYEQYF TGTGCCAGCAGCCGAGGGACTGCCAACGCCTACGAGCAGTACTTC
TRBD2 TRBJ2-5 NA TRBV11-2 CASRRGTSPFLETQYF TGTGCCAGCAGAAGGGGGACTAGTCCCTTCCTGGAGACCCAGTACTTC
TRBD2 TRBJ2-7 NA TRBV7-9 CASSLGRSGSGSYEQYF TGTGCCAGCAGCTTAGGGCGTAGCGGGAGCGGATCCTACGAGCAGTACTTC
TRBD2 TRBJ2-3 NA TRBV6-1 CASSESPWTSGSTDTQYF TGTGCCAGCAGTGAATCCCCCTGGACTAGCGGAAGCACAGATACGCAGTATTTT
TRBD1 TRBJ1-1 NA TRBV6-5 CASSYGTGGSVTEAFF TGTGCCAGCAGTTACGGCACAGGGGGCAGTGTAACTGAAGCTTTCTTT
NA TRBJ1-2 once TRBV4-1 CASSQGRGYNYGYTF TGCGCCAGCAGCCAAGGTCGGGGGTATAACTATGGCTACACCTTC
TRBD2 TRBJ2-3 few TRBV5-4 CASSRTSGDTDTQYF TGTGCCAGCAGCCGGACTAGCGGGGACACAGATACGCAGTATTTT
NA TRBJ2-2 NA TRBV7-8 CASSLSGVVEELFF TGTGCCAGCAGCTTGTCAGGGGTAGTGGAGGAGCTGTTTTTT
NA TRBJ2-5 few TRBV2 CASSGDFTAQETQYF TGTGCCAGCAGTGGGGACTTCACCGCCCAAGAGACCCAGTACTTC
NA TRBJ2-3 NA TRBV6-6 CASSLGGRASTDTQYF TGTGCCAGCAGTCTGGGTGGACGGGCTAGCACAGATACGCAGTATTTT
NA TRBJ1-5 NA TRBV7-9 CASSLGERGTSQPQHF TGTGCCAGCAGCTTAGGAGAAAGGGGGACAAGCCAGCCCCAGCATTTT
TRBD2 TRBJ2-2 once TRBV4-1 CASSQETSGTGELFF TGCGCCAGCAGCCAAGAGACTAGCGGGACCGGGGAGCTGTTTTTT
NA TRBJ2-2 NA TRBV25-1 CASKPEGDGELFF TGTGCCAGCAAGCCTGAGGGAGACGGGGAGCTGTTTTTT
TRBD1 TRBJ1-5 NA TRBV6-5 CASSWGQGNQPQHF TGTGCCAGCAGCTGGGGACAGGGCAATCAGCCCCAGCATTTT
NA TRBJ1-4 once TRBV7-6 CASSLVRQATNEKLFF TGTGCCAGCAGCTTAGTCAGGCAGGCAACTAATGAAAAACTGTTTTTT
NA TRBJ1-1 NA TRBV20-1 CSAIRQTEAFF TGCAGTGCCATCAGACAGACAGAAGCTTTCTTT
NA TRBJ2-2 NA TRBV19 CASSSGRLRGDTGELFF TGTGCCAGTAGTTCAGGCAGGCTGAGGGGGGACACCGGGGAGCTGTTTTTT
NA TRBJ2-7 NA TRBV24-1 CATSDLPGQGQYF TGTGCCACCAGTGATTTGCCTGGTCAGGGGCAGTACTTC
NA TRBJ2-2 once TRBV19 CASSGRDGNTGELFF TGTGCCAGTAGTGGACGAGACGGGAACACCGGGGAGCTGTTTTTT
TRBD1 TRBJ2-1 NA TRBV10-3 CAISLLQGTVTYNEQFF TGTGCCATCAGCTTACTGCAAGGGACAGTCACCTACAATGAGCAGTTCTTC
TRBD2 TRBJ2-1 NA TRBV15 CATSRGHLAGRLLEQFF TGTGCCACCAGCAGAGGGCACCTAGCGGGTCGTCTGTTGGAGCAGTTCTTC
NA TRBJ1-2 NA TRBV27 CASSFKGGGGDYGYTF TGTGCCAGCAGTTTTAAGGGGGGCGGGGGTGACTATGGCTACACCTTC
NA TRBJ1-1 NA TRBV30 CAWSVGQKNTEAFF TGTGCCTGGAGTGTTGGACAGAAGAACACTGAAGCTTTCTTT
NA TRBJ2-1 NA TRBV19 CASSIAVSYNEQFF TGTGCCAGTAGTATAGCGGTTTCCTACAATGAGCAGTTCTTC
NA TRBJ1-6 NA TRBV3-1/TRBV3-2 CASSLKGRSPLHF TGTGCCAGCAGCCTTAAAGGGCGGTCACCCCTCCACTTT
NA TRBJ1-6 NA TRBV3-1/TRBV3-2 CASSRGQNNSPLHF TGTGCCAGCAGCAGAGGGCAGAATAATTCACCCCTCCACTTT
TRBD1 TRBJ1-4 NA TRBV18 CASSPRQGTNEKLFF TGTGCCAGCTCACCCCGACAGGGGACTAATGAAAAACTGTTTTTT
TRBD2 TRBJ2-7 NA TRBV9 CASSASGRGVLEQYF TGTGCCAGCAGCGCGAGCGGGAGGGGAGTTCTCGAGCAGTACTTC
NA TRBJ1-5 NA TRBV27 CASSLFDSNQPQHF TGTGCCAGCAGTTTATTTGATAGCAATCAGCCCCAGCATTTT
NA TRBJ2-3 NA TRBV24-1 CATSVSVIKDTQYF TGTGCCACCAGTGTGTCGGTTATTAAAGATACGCAGTATTTT
TRBD1 TRBJ1-2 NA TRBV7-2 CASSLTSGTGYGYTF TGTGCCAGCAGCTTAACCTCCGGGACAGGGTATGGCTACACCTTC
NA TRBJ1-3 NA TRBV3-1/TRBV3-2 CASSQDGIFGNTIYF TGTGCCAGCAGCCAAGACGGGATCTTTGGAAACACCATATATTTT
NA TRBJ1-2 NA TRBV6-1 CASSETDPTDGYTF TGTGCCAGCAGTGAAACCGACCCGACGGATGGCTACACCTTC